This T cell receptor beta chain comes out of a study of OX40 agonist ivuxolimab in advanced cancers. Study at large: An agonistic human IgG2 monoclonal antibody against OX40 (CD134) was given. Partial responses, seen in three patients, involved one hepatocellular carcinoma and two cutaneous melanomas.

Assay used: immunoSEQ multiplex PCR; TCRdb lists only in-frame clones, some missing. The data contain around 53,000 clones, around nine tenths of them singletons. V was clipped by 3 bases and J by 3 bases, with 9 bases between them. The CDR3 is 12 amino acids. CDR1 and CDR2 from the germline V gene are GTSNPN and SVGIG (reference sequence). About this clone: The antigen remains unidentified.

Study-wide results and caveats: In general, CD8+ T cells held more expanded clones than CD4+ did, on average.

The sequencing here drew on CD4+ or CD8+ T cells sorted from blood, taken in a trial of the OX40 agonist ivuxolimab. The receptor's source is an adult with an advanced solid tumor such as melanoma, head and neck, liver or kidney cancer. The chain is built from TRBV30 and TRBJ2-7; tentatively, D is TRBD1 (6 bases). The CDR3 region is CAWRGQFYEQYF. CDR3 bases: TGTGCCTGGAGAGGACAGTTCTACGAGCAGTACTTC.